These T cell receptor beta chains were read from a single sample in a study of T cells in Graves' hyperthyroidism and ophthalmopathy. MiXCR, applied by TCRdb to the multiplex PCR reads, yields one record per CDR3 protein. Of about 570,000 distinct CDR3 sequences detected, approximately 44% appear once; the ten largest clones hold around 19%. Sequencing used peripheral blood or thyroid tissue (not recorded which). The receptors come from an adult woman with Graves' disease, either hyperthyroidism or ophthalmopathy (not recorded which). Each CDR3 is given with its conserved first and last residue. A D gene is named only where the DNA matches it firmly. For some rows the clone size is stated as once, few or many, or as a class when expanded; others skip it.

>many|.|TRBJ2-7|TRBV9
TGTGCCAGCAGCGTAGCGGCAACATCCTACGAGCAGTACTTC
CASSVAATSYEQYF
>.|.|TRBJ1-1|TRBV12-3/TRBV12-4
TGTGCCAGCAGTTTCCCCTCTACAGGGACTGTAGGCACTGAAGCTTTCTTT
CASSFPSTGTVGTEAFF
>.|.|TRBJ1-1|TRBV12-3/TRBV12-4
TGTGCCAGCAGTTACGGCATGGCCGGGGGCGGCACTGAAGCTTTCTTT
CASSYGMAGGGTEAFF
>many|.|TRBJ1-1|TRBV6-5
TGTGCCAGCTACCCCAGGCAGGCCACTGAAGCTTTCTTT
CASYPRQATEAFF
>many|TRBD2|TRBJ2-7|TRBV20-1
TGCAGTGCTAGAAAGCGGGAGGGACGAAGATACGAGCAGTACTTC
CSARKREGRRYEQYF
>.|.|TRBJ1-2|TRBV4-3
TGCGCCAGCAGCCAAGAACGCGGGATGCTGTACACCTTC
CASSQERGMLYTF
>many|.|TRBJ2-7|TRBV7-2
TGTGCCAGCAGCTTAGCGGGAGGTAGGGGCTACGAGCAGTACTTC
CASSLAGGRGYEQYF
>many|.|TRBJ2-2|TRBV4-1
TGCGCCAGCAGCCAAGTAGGGGCCGGGGAGCTGTTTTTT
CASSQVGAGELFF
>.|.|TRBJ2-2|TRBV25-1
TGTGCCAGCAGTTTATGGGTTGGAGCTGGGGAGCTGTTTTTT
CASSLWVGAGELFF
>many|.|TRBJ2-7|TRBV13
TGTGCCAGCAGCTTAGGGGCAGCCGAAGTCTTTTACGAGCAGTACTTC
CASSLGAAEVFYEQYF
>many|TRBD1|TRBJ1-1|TRBV7-3
TGTGCCAGCAGCTCAAGTGGACAGGGGGCATCTGAAGCTTTCTTT
CASSSSGQGASEAFF
>many|.|TRBJ1-1|TRBV7-3
TGTGCCAGCAGCTTCGGTCCCTCGAACACTGAAGCTTTCTTT
CASSFGPSNTEAFF
>many|.|TRBJ1-5|TRBV4-2
TGTGCCAGCAGCCAAGCCCTAGAAAATCAGCCCCAGCATTTT
CASSQALENQPQHF
>many|TRBD1|TRBJ2-7|TRBV20-1
TGCAGTGCTTCGACAGGGGGCTCCTACGAGCAGTACTTC
CSASTGGSYEQYF
>.|TRBD1|TRBJ1-3|TRBV7-9
TGTGCCAGCAGCCCATGGGACAGCTCTGGAAACACCATATATTTT
CASSPWDSSGNTIYF
>many|.|TRBJ1-1|TRBV10-3
TGTGCCATCAGCTATGCCGTTGGAACTGAAGCTTTCTTT
CAISYAVGTEAFF
>many|.|TRBJ2-7|TRBV7-9
TGTGCCAGCAGCTTACAGGGGAGAGCCTACGAGCAGTACTTC
CASSLQGRAYEQYF
>.|.|TRBJ2-7|TRBV7-9
TGTGCCAGCAGCCCCAAAGATGTGAGGGCCTCCGAGCAGTACTTC
CASSPKDVRASEQYF
>many|TRBD2|TRBJ2-7|TRBV2
TGTGCCAGCAGCAGCGGGGCAGGAGGGCACGAGCAGTACTTC
CASSSGAGGHEQYF
>few|TRBD1|TRBJ2-5|TRBV7-9
TGTGCCAGCAGCGCCTCGACAGGGACGGAGACCCAGTACTTC
CASSASTGTETQYF
>.|.|TRBJ2-7|TRBV20-1
TGCAGTGCTGAGGGACAAATTGGGCAGTACTTC
CSAEGQIGQYF
>.|.|TRBJ1-1|TRBV7-9
TGCGCCAGCAGCTTAAGACAGGTCGCTGAAGCTTTCTTT
CASSLRQVAEAFF
>.|.|TRBJ1-4|TRBV7-9
TGTACCAGCAGCCGTCAGAAGAAAAAGCTGTTTTTT
CTSSRQKKKLFF
>.|.|TRBJ1-5|TRBV6-6
TGTGCCAGCACTGATTCCAGGGTGCGCGGTAGCAATCAGCCCCAGCATTTT
CASTDSRVRGSNQPQHF
>many|.|TRBJ2-7|TRBV20-1
TGCAGTGCCCCGGGTCCCGGGGGCTCCTACGAGCAGTACTTC
CSAPGPGGSYEQYF
>.|.|TRBJ2-6|TRBV5-1
TGCGCCAGCAGCTTTGCACGGGGAGCGGGGGCCAACGTCCTGACTTTC
CASSFARGAGANVLTF
>many|TRBD1|TRBJ2-7|TRBV2
TGTGCCAGCAGTGATACAGGGGTGTACGAGCAGTACTTC
CASSDTGVYEQYF
>many|TRBD2|TRBJ2-7|TRBV5-1
TGCGCCAGCAGCCTACCGGGACTAGCGGGATCATACGAGCAGTACTTC
CASSLPGLAGSYEQYF
>.|TRBD1|TRBJ1-1|TRBV10-3
TGTGCCATCAGCGTGACAGGGGCCACTGAAGCTTTCTTT
CAISVTGATEAFF
>.|.|TRBJ2-2|TRBV7-8
TGTGCCAGCAGCTCCCGCGGAGGCACCGGGGAGCTGTTTTTT
CASSSRGGTGELFF
>many|.|TRBJ2-5|TRBV2
TGTGCCAGCAGATCCGACCAAGAGACCCAGTACTTC
CASRSDQETQYF
>many|TRBD2|TRBJ2-5|TRBV15
TGTGCCACCAGCGGCGGGAGTCAAGAGACCCAGTACTTC
CATSGGSQETQYF
>.|.|TRBJ2-7|TRBV18
TGTGCCGGCTCACCGGACGGATTCGAGCAGTACTTC
CAGSPDGFEQYF
>.|TRBD1|TRBJ1-2|TRBV7-2
TGTGCCATCAATTCCAGGGGGCGGAACTATGGCTACACCTTC
CAINSRGRNYGYTF
>many|.|TRBJ2-7|TRBV13
TGTGCCAGCGGATCCCGGGACGGGTCCTACGAGCAGTACTTC
CASGSRDGSYEQYF
>many|.|TRBJ1-2|TRBV20-1
TGCAGTGCTAGTATAACAGGGAATGGCTACACCTTC
CSASITGNGYTF
>many|.|TRBJ1-1|TRBV12-3/TRBV12-4
TGTGCCAGCATGGTACAGAGACACACTGAAGCTTTCTTT
CASMVQRHTEAFF
>.|TRBD1|TRBJ2-5|TRBV10-3
TGTGCCATCAGTGAGGGGACAGGGCGCGTGTCCCAGTACTTC
CAISEGTGRVSQYF
>many|.|TRBJ1-2|TRBV28
TGTGCCAGCAGCATTCACCTGGGACTTAACTATGGCTACACCTTC
CASSIHLGLNYGYTF
>.|.|TRBJ1-4|TRBV20-1
TGCAGTGCTAGAGGTGGCAGCCGTAATGAAAAACTGTTTTTT
CSARGGSRNEKLFF
>many|TRBD1|TRBJ2-5|TRBV4-1
TGCGCCAGCAGCCACCCCCGGGACAGGGGAAGGACCCAGTACTTC
CASSHPRDRGRTQYF
>many|.|TRBJ1-2|TRBV12-3/TRBV12-4
TGTGCCAGCAGTTTAGCCCGGGTGAATGGCTACACCTTC
CASSLARVNGYTF
>.|TRBD1|TRBJ1-4|TRBV15
TGTGCCACCCGCCGCGGACAGGGGGCGTTT
CATRRGQGAF
>few|TRBD2|TRBJ2-5|TRBV7-9
TGTGCCAGCAGCTTAATCGCAACTAGCGAGTACTTC
CASSLIATSEYF
>.|.|TRBJ2-6|TRBV6-5
TGTGCCAGCAGTGTAGGGGATAGCAGGGCCAACGTCCTGACTTTC
CASSVGDSRANVLTF